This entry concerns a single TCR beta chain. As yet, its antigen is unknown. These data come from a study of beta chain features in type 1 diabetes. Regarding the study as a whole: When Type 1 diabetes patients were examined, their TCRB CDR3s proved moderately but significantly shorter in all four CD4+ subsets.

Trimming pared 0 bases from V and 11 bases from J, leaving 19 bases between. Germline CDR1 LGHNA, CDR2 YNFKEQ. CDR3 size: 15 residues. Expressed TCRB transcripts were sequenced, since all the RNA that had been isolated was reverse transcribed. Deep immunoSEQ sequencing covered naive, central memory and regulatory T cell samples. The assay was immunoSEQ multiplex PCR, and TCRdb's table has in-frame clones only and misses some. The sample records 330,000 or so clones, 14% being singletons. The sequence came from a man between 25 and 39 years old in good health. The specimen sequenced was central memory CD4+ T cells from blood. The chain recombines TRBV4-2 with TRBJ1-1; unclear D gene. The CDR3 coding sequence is TGTGCCAGCAGCCAAGATCTCGAACCCGGGCCTAAGGCTTTCTTT. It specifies CASSQDLEPGPKAFF.